This passage covers 23 T cell receptor beta chains from one sample sequenced in a study of T-cell memory formation after mild COVID-19. TCRdb reanalysed the 5' RACE reads using MiXCR and keeps one entry per CDR3 protein. In the table there are some 310,000 distinct CDR3 sequences, 20% to 25% of which are singletons. Sequencing was carried out using PBMCs or a T cell subset sorted from them (not recorded which). Receptors originate from a man between 18 and 35 years old who had mild COVID-19 (a few samples of this study predate the infection). Cell type and time point are not known.

This rearrangement joins TRBV19 to TRBJ1-1; D possibly corresponds to TRBD1 (6 bases). Germline CDR1 and CDR2: LNHDA and SQIVND (reference sequence). Trimming stripped 2 bases from V and 6 bases from J, with 16 bases between. The CDR3 length is 15 residues. The CDR3 sequence: CASSITGSLGPEAFF. The CDR3 region has the DNA TGTGCCAGTAGTATAACAGGGTCTTTGGGTCCTGAAGCTTTCTTT. Based on the CDR3 plus reference TRBV19 and TRBJ1-1, the full variable domain is DGGITQSPKYLFRKEGQNVTLSCEQNLNHDAMYWYRQDPGQGLRLIYYSQIVNDFQKGDIAEGYSVSREKKESFPLTVTSAQKNPTAFYLCASSITGSLGPEAFFGQGTRLTVV.

The chain joins TRBV6-5 to TRBJ1-6; TRBD1 might be the D (5 bases). The CDR3 is 20 residues long. V dropped 2 bases and J dropped 0 bases, with 20 bases sitting between them. The germline gives CDR1 MNHEY, CDR2 SVGAGI. The CDR3 DNA is TGTGCCAGCAGTTACGGGCCGCAGGGACTCTCGAGCTCCTATAATTCACCCCTCCACTTT. Translating it yields CASSYGPQGLSSSYNSPLHF.

The V and J genes are TRBV5-1 and TRBJ2-5; D is undetermined. There are 13 residues in the CDR3. V lost 5 bases to trimming and J lost 1 base, with 9 bases between them. The germline V gene encodes CDR1 SGHRS and CDR2 YFSETQ. The CDR3 DNA is TGCGCCAGCAGAGCCAGAGTCCAAGAGACCCAGTACTTC. This codes for CASRARVQETQYF.

This clonotype has only one observation. The V and J genes are TRBV29-1 and TRBJ1-5; 9 positions match TRBD1. V dropped 7 bases and J dropped 1; count of bases not matched to a gene: 5. The CDR3 contains 14 residues. The germline V gene has CDR1 SQVTM and CDR2 ANQGSEA. The CDR3 DNA reads TGCAGCGCCCGACAGGGGGTAAGCAATCAGCCCCAGCATTTT. Its translation: CSARQGVSNQPQHF.

This sequence joins TRBV6-6 and TRBJ2-1; 12 positions match TRBD2. The CDR3 runs 17 residues. V was pared by 7 bases and J by 8 bases, with 15 bases of the junction left unmatched. CDR1 and CDR2 (germline): MNHNY, SVGAGI (reference sequence). CDR3: CASTPRGLAGGQDEQFF. CDR3 nucleotides: TGTGCCAGCACCCCAAGGGGGCTAGCGGGGGGGCAGGATGAGCAGTTCTTC.

This clonotype occurred many times. V gene TRBV10-3 combines with J gene TRBJ2-7; weak D call: TRBD1 (6 bases). The V and J ends lost 11 bases and 2 bases respectively, with 13 bases between them. The CDR3 consists of 12 residues. Germline lookup yields CDR1 ENHRY and CDR2 SYGVKD. CDR3 sequence: CAGYRVPYEQYV. The CDR3 coding sequence is TGTGCCGGGTACAGGGTACCCTACGAGCAGTACGTC.

This rearrangement joins TRBV4-3 to TRBJ2-3; D remains unclear. V lost 1 base and J lost 3, with 11 bases in between. CDR1 and CDR2 from the germline V gene are LGHNA and YSLEER. This CDR3 spans 15 amino acids. The CDR3 here is CASSQGRAWTDTQYF. Written as DNA, the CDR3 is TGCGCCAGCAGCCAAGGTCGAGCGTGGACAGATACGCAGTATTTT.

The CDR3 DNA sequence: TGTGCCAGCAGCTTAGGTGTGCCATACACTGAAGCTTTCTTT. Encoded protein: CASSLGVPYTEAFF. This sequence joins TRBV7-2 and TRBJ1-1; D not resolved. Looked up from germline, CDR1 is SGHTA and CDR2 is FQGNSA. The CDR3 is 14 residues long. The germline V and J ends were trimmed by 1 base and 3 bases, with 9 bases remaining between them.

This sequence joins TRBV11-2 and TRBJ2-3; 13 nucleotides line up with TRBD2. Trimming removed 1 base from V and 1 base from J; junction bases left unmatched: 8. The germline V gene has CDR1 SGHAT and CDR2 FQNNGV. The CDR3 runs to 19 residues. As DNA, the CDR3 is TGTGCCAGCAGCTTAGGACTAGCGGGGGGCCTAGGCCGCACAGATACGCAGTATTTT. It yields the protein CASSLGLAGGLGRTDTQYF.

This chain joins TRBV6-6 and TRBJ1-2; tentatively, D is TRBD1 (5 bases). CDR1 is MNHNY and CDR2 is SVGAGI in the germline V gene (reference sequence). The ends were cut back, 6 bases at V and 6 bases at J, with 20 bases in the middle. The CDR3 extends over 15 amino acids. CDR3 bases: TGTGCCAGCAGCCTGCGAAGTGGAGGGGACGATGGCTACACCTTC. It encodes CASSLRSGGDDGYTF.

V usage is TRBV7-9 and J usage is TRBJ2-7, with D maybe TRBD1 (5 bases). The V end lost 2 bases, the J end lost 7 bases, and 12 bases lay between the germline ends. Germline V lookup: CDR1 SEHNR, CDR2 FQNEAQ (reference sequence). The CDR3 is made up of 13 amino acids. CDR3 sequence: CASSLQGFWEQYF. The CDR3 nucleotides are TGTGCCAGCAGCTTACAGGGTTTCTGGGAGCAGTACTTC.

This clonotype was recorded at least ten times. The chain employs TRBV11-2 and TRBJ2-5, with 13 bases aligning to TRBD2. The CDR3 length is 14 residues. Looked up from germline, CDR1 is SGHAT and CDR2 is FQNNGV. V shed 5 bases, J shed 7 bases, and the junction held 4 bases outside the gene matches. The CDR3 sequence: CASSTSGGAGTQYF. The CDR3 nucleotides are TGTGCCAGCAGCACTAGCGGGGGGGCGGGGACCCAGTACTTC.

In this sample, this clonotype turned up many times. The V gene is TRBV24-1, the J gene TRBJ2-3; the D is unclear. Germline lookup yields CDR1 KGHDR and CDR2 SFDVKD. Trimming shortened V by 9 bases and J by 6 bases, and 9 bases separated the two germline ends. This CDR3 comprises 11 residues. As DNA, the CDR3 is TGTGCCACCGGTCTTTCGGATACGCAGTATTTT. Translation: CATGLSDTQYF.

V is TRBV7-9 and J is TRBJ1-5; D might be TRBD1 (6 bases). Trimming took 1 base from V and 0 from J, leaving 13 bases between them. The CDR3 totals 17 residues. Per germline, CDR1 SEHNR and CDR2 FQNEAQ (reference sequence). CDR3 sequence: CASSLDRGVYSNQPQHF. As DNA, the CDR3 is TGTGCCAGCAGCTTAGATAGGGGGGTGTATAGCAATCAGCCCCAGCATTTT.

This clonotype was seen only a few times. The rearrangement uses TRBV5-1 and TRBJ2-1, with 13 bases identical to TRBD2. The CDR3 runs 16 residues. V lost 3 bases and J lost 8; bases outside the gene matches: 8. The germline V gene encodes CDR1 SGHRS and CDR2 YFSETQ. CDR3 loop: CASSYGLAGVPHEQFF. The CDR3 coding sequence is TGCGCCAGCAGCTACGGACTAGCGGGGGTCCCCCATGAGCAGTTCTTC.

This sequence joins TRBV20-1 and TRBJ1-6; tentative D call: TRBD1 (5 bases). There are 15 residues in the CDR3. Per the germline V gene, CDR1 is DFQATT and CDR2 is SNEGSKA (reference sequence). The V end lost 6 bases, the J end lost 10 bases, and 22 bases lay between the germline ends. CDR3 sequence (DNA): TGCAGTGCCTCAGGGCCCCAGCCTTCCAGGTCACCCCTCCACTTT. This translates into CSASGPQPSRSPLHF.

This clonotype turned up a few times. The rearrangement uses TRBV5-1 and TRBJ2-2; 10 nucleotides align to TRBD1. Germline V lookup: CDR1 SGHRS, CDR2 YFSETQ. The ends lost 1 base at V and 3 bases at J; junction bases unmatched: 3. The CDR3 is 16 residues long. In nucleotides, the CDR3 is TGCGCCAGCAGCTTGTACGGGACAGGGGACACCGGGGAGCTGTTTTTT. Its translation is CASSLYGTGDTGELFF.

Concerning this clonotype itself: At one end the junction does not follow the germline gene, possibly because of a read error. The J gene is TRBJ1-4, the V gene TRBV4-3; TRBD1 is a possible D gene (6 bases). Germline CDR1 and CDR2: LGHNA and YSLEER. CDR3 size: 15 residues. CDR3 sequence reads: CASIQVGGFGEKLFF. The DNA of the CDR3 is TGCGCCAGCATCCAAGTAGGGGGATTCGGGGAAAAACTGTTTTTT.

The V and J genes are TRBV5-8 and TRBJ2-5, with 9 nucleotides matching TRBD2. This CDR3 contains 16 residues. V trimming: 3 bases; J trimming: 2 bases; junction bases outside the gene matches: 8. The V gene's germline CDR1 is SGHTS and CDR2 YDEGEE. Written as DNA, the CDR3 is TGTGCCAGCAGCTGGCCTTTCGCGGGGGGGCAAGAGACCCAGTACTTC. This encodes CASSWPFAGGQETQYF.

The genes are TRBV20-1 and TRBJ2-3, with TRBD1 as a possible D gene (6 bases). V lost 3 bases, J lost 1 base, and 26 bases lay in between. Germline V gene sequence: CDR1 DFQATT, CDR2 SNEGSKA (reference sequence). This CDR3 spans 19 amino acids. For the CDR3, the DNA is TGCAGTGCTAGTTTTTTGGGTCGGGCACAGGGCCGCGGCACAGATACGCAGTATTTT. Amino acid sequence: CSASFLGRAQGRGTDTQYF.

This clonotype has a handful of counts. The chain recombines TRBV6-2 or TRBV6-3 with TRBJ2-1; D not resolved. Germline V gene sequence: CDR1 MNHEY, CDR2 SVGEGT. V lost 2 bases, J lost 8 bases, and 13 bases lay in between. The CDR3 has 14 amino acids. The DNA for the CDR3 is TGTGCCAGCAGTTACAGGCTGGGCCGAGATGAGCAGTTCTTC. Protein: CASSYRLGRDEQFF.

The V and J genes are TRBV12-3 or TRBV12-4 and TRBJ2-7, with D perhaps TRBD2 (5 bases). V was shortened by 1 base and J by 7 bases, with 8 bases between the two germline ends. There are 12 residues in the CDR3. CDR3 nucleotide sequence: TGTGCCAGCAGTTTAGGGACGGGAGAGCAGTACGTC. Translation gives CASSLGTGEQYV.

This clonotype has a single count. The rearrangement links TRBV7-9 to TRBJ2-7; a weak D match, TRBD1 (5 bases). The germline gives CDR1 SEHNR, CDR2 FQNEAQ (reference sequence). V was trimmed by 4 bases and J by 2 bases, leaving 15 bases between them. This CDR3 spans 15 amino acids. This chain's CDR3 is CASSSERQHPYEQYV. CDR3 coding DNA: TGTGCCAGCAGCTCAGAGCGACAGCATCCCTACGAGCAGTACGTC.